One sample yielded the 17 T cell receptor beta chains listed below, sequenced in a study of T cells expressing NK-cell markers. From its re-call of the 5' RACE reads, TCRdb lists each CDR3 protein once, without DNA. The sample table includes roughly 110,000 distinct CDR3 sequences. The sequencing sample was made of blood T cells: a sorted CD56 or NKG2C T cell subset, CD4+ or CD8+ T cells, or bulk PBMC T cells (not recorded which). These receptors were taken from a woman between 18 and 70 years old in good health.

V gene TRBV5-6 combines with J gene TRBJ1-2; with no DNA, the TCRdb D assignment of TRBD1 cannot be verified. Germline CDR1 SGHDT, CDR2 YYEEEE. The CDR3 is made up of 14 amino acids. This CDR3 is CASRPTATNYGYTF.

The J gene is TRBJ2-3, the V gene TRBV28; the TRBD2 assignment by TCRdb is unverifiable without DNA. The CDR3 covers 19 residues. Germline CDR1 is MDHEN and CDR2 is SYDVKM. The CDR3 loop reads CASTQGLAGGPGRTDTQYF.

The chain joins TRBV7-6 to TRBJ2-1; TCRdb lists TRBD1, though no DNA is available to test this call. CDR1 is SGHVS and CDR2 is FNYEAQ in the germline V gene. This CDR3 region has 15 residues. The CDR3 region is CASSLAFRGNNEQFF.

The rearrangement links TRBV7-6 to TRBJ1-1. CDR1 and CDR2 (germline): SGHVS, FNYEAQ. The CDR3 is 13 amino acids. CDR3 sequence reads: CASSLAAGTEAFF. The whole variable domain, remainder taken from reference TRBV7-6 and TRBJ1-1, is GAGVSQSPRYKVTKRGQDVALRCDPISGHVSLYWYRQALGQGPEFLTYFNYEAQQDKSGLPNDRFSAERPEGSISTLTIQRTEQRDSAMYRCASSLAAGTEAFFGQGTRLTVV.

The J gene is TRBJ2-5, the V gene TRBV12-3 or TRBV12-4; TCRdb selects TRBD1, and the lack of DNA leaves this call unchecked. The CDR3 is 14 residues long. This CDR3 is CASSSGIGRETQYF.

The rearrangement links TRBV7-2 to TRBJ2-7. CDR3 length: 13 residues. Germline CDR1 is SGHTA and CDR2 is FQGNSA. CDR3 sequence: CASSSYISYEQYF.

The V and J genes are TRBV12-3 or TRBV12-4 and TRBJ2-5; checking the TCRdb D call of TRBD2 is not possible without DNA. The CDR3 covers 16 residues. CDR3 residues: CASSLGLAGVVETQYF.

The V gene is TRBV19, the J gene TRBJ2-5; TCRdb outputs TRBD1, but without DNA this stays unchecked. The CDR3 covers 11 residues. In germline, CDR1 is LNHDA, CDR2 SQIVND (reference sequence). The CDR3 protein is CASGGAETQYF.

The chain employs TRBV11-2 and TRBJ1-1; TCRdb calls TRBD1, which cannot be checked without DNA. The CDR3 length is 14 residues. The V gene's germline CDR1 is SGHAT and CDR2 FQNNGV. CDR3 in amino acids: CASSGIGRQIEAFF. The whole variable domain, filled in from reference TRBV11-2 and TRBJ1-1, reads EAGVAQSPRYKIIEKRQSVAFWCNPISGHATLYWYQQILGQGPKLLIQFQNNGVVDDSQLPKDRFSAERLKGVDSTLKIQPAKLEDSAVYLCASSGIGRQIEAFFGQGTRLTVV.

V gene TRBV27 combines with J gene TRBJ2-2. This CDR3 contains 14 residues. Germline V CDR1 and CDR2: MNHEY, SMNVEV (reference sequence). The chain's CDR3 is CASSSVVNTGELFF.

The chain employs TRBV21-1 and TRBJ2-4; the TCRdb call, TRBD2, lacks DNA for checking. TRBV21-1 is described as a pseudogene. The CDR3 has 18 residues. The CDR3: CASSKGGGERENKNIQYF.

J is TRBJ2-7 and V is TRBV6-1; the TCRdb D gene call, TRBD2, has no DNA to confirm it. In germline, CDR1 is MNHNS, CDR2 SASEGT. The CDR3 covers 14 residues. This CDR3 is CASRPGLAGHEQYF.

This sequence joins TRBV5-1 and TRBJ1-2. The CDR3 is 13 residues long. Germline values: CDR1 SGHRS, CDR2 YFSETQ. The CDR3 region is CASSLADNYGYTF. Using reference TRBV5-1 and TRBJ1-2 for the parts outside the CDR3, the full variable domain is KAGVTQTPRYLIKTRGQQVTLSCSPISGHRSVSWYQQTPGQGLQFLFEYFSETQRNKGNFPGRFSGRQFSNSRSEMNVSTLELGDSALYLCASSLADNYGYTFGSGTRLTVV.

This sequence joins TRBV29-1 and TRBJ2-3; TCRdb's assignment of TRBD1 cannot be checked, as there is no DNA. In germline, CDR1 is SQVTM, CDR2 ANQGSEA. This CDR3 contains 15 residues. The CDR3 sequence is CSVEGDKASTDTQYF.

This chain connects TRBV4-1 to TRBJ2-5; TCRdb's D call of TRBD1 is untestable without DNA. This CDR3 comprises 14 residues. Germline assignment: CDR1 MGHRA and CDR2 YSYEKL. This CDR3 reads CASRTPGGRETQYF.

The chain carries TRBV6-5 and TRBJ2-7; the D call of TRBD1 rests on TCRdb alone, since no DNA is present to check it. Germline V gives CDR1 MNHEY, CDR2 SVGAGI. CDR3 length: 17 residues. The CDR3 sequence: CASSYDVPTVGVYEQYF.

The CDR3: CSPRGRTANTGELFF. The V and J genes are TRBV20-1 and TRBJ2-2; the D call of TRBD2 rests on TCRdb alone, since no DNA is present to check it. The CDR3 length is 15 residues. Germline V lookup: CDR1 DFQATT, CDR2 SNEGSKA (reference sequence).